Shown below are 8 T cell receptor beta chains from a single sample sequenced in a study of CD8 T cells in ankylosing spondylitis. Study-wide points: Roughly eight highly homologous variants made up a TCR beta motif that seemed to typify ankylosing spondylitis blood.

These TCRs' antigens remain unknown. MiXCR was run by TCRdb on the 5' RACE reads, yielding one entry per CDR3 protein. The sample yields 450,000 to 550,000 distinct CDR3 sequences, 5.3% seen once. The specimen sequenced was blood, either unsorted or a sorted T cell fraction (not recorded which). These receptors were taken from a male donor with ankylosing spondylitis.

This clonotype appeared many times. The chain has TRBV12-3 or TRBV12-4 and TRBJ1-5; the D is unclear. V was pared by 2 bases and J by 7 bases, with 12 bases between. The CDR3 extends over 14 amino acids. The CDR3 here is CASSLHSGWQPQHF. The CDR3 nucleotides read TGTGCCAGCAGTTTACACAGCGGGTGGCAGCCCCAGCATTTT.

The chain has TRBV2 and TRBJ2-5, with D tentatively TRBD1 (5 bases). The V end lost 2 bases, the J end lost 2 bases, and 15 bases lay between the germline ends. The CDR3 runs 16 residues. Germline CDR1 and CDR2: SNHLY and FYNNEI. CDR3 region: CASSELIWTQQETQYF. The CDR3 DNA reads as TGTGCCAGCAGTGAATTGATTTGGACACAACAAGAGACCCAGTACTTC.

This clonotype has a count of ten or more. The V and J genes are TRBV24-1 and TRBJ2-7; 8 bases align to TRBD1. V gave up 6 bases and J gave up 5 bases; unmatched junction bases: 8. The CDR3 extends over 14 amino acids. In germline, CDR1 is KGHDR, CDR2 SFDVKD. CDR3 sequence: CATSHRDRFHEQYF. The CDR3 DNA sequence: TGTGCCACCAGTCACCGGGACAGGTTTCACGAGCAGTACTTC.

This clonotype was detected only a few times. This chain uses TRBV20-1 with TRBJ2-3; 11 bases fit TRBD2. CDR3 size: 16 residues. CDR1 is DFQATT and CDR2 is SNEGSKA in the germline V gene (reference sequence). Trimming took 3 bases from V and 1 from J; bases not matched to a gene: 6. The CDR3 loop reads CSASTQLAGGTDTQYF. CDR3 DNA: TGCAGTGCTAGCACCCAACTAGCGGGAGGCACAGATACGCAGTATTTT.

This clonotype was counted ten times or more. The chain employs TRBV5-1 and TRBJ1-3, with 9 bases identical to TRBD1. The CDR3 contains 16 residues. Germline values: CDR1 SGHRS, CDR2 YFSETQ. With V trimmed by 4 bases and J by 2 bases, 7 bases remained unmatched. The CDR3, as DNA: TGCGCCAGCAGCCTTCGGACAGGGGCGGCTGGAAACACCATATATTTT. As protein: CASSLRTGAAGNTIYF.

This clonotype was found many times. V and J are TRBV5-1 and TRBJ2-3, with D perhaps TRBD1 (6 bases). V was cut by 4 bases and J by 1 base, with 13 bases left in between. CDR3 length: 15 residues. The germline gives CDR1 SGHRS, CDR2 YFSETQ. CDR3 region: CASSATGTGTDTQYF. DNA for the CDR3: TGCGCCAGCAGCGCCACAGGGACGGGCACAGATACGCAGTATTTT.

The chain combines TRBV19 with TRBJ2-7, with D possibly TRBD1 on 6 matching bases. Germline V lookup: CDR1 LNHDA, CDR2 SQIVND (reference sequence). The CDR3 spans 17 residues. Trimming removed 8 bases from V and 2 bases from J, with 25 bases in between. The CDR3 is CASPHGPRDTGPYEQYF. The CDR3 region has the DNA TGTGCCAGTCCGCACGGTCCACGGGACACCGGCCCCTACGAGCAGTACTTC.

The table lists this clonotype with many counts. The chain employs TRBV20-1 and TRBJ2-7, with 8 bases matching TRBD1. Trimming cost V 6 bases and J 0 bases; bases outside gene matches: 4. This CDR3 comprises 13 residues. The germline gives CDR1 DFQATT, CDR2 SNEGSKA (reference sequence). This CDR3 is CSARTGPSYEQYF. In DNA form, the CDR3 reads TGCAGTGCCCGGACAGGGCCCTCCTACGAGCAGTACTTC.